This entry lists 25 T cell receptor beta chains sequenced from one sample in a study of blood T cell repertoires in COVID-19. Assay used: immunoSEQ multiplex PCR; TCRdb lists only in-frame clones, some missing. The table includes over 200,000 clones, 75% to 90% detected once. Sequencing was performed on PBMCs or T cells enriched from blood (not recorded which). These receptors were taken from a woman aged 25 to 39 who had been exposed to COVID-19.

CDR3 DNA sequence: TGTGCCAGCAGCTCATCGACAGTACTGAACACTGAAGCTTTCTTT. The encoded protein is CASSSSTVLNTEAFF. The chain has TRBV5-4 and TRBJ1-1; weak D call: TRBD1 (5 bases). The CDR3 spans 15 residues. CDR1 is SGHNT and CDR2 is YYREEE in the germline V gene (reference sequence). V was shortened by 3 bases and J by 0 bases, with 12 bases between the two germline ends.

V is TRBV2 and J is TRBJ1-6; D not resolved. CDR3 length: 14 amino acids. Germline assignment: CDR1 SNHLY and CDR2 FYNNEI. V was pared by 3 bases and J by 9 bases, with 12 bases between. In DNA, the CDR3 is TGTGCCAGCAGTGAGGAGGCCAGGAGTTCACCCCTCCACTTT. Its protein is CASSEEARSSPLHF.

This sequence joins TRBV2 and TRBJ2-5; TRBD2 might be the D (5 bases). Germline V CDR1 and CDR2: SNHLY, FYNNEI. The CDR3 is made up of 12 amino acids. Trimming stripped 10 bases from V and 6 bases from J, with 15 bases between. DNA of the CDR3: TGTGCCACCAGCGAAGGAGGCCAGACCCAGTACTTC. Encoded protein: CATSEGGQTQYF.

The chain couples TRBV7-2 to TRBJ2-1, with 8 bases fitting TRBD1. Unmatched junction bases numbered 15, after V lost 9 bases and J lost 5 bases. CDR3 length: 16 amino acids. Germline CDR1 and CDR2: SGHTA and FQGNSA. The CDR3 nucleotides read TGTGCCAGAGCCGACCGACAGGGGCGGGGACACAATGAGCAGTTCTTC. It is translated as CARADRQGRGHNEQFF.

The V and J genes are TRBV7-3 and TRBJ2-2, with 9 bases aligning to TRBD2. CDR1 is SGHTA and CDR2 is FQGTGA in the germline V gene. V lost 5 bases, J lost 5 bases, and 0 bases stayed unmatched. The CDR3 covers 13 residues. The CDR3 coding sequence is TGTGCCAGCAGCCTAGCGGGAACCGGGGAGCTGTTTTTT. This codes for CASSLAGTGELFF.

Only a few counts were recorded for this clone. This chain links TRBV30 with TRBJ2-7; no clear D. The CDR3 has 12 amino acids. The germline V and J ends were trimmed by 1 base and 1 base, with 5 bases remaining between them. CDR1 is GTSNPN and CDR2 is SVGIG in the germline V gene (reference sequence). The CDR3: CAWSEQSYEQYF. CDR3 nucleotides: TGTGCCTGGAGTGAACAGTCCTACGAGCAGTACTTC.

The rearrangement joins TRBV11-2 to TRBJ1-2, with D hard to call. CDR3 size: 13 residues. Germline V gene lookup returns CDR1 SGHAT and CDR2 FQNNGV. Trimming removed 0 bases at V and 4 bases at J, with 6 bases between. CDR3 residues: CASSLDQIYGYTF. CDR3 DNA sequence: TGTGCCAGCAGCTTAGACCAGATCTATGGCTACACCTTC.

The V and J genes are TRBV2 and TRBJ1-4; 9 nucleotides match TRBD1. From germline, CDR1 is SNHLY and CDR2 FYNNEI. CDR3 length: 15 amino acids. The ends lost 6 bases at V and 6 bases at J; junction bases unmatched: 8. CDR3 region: CASSEQGAQDEKLFF. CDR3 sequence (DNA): TGTGCCAGCAGCGAACAGGGGGCGCAGGATGAAAAACTGTTTTTT.

The CDR3 here is CASSSGTGANEKLFF. The CDR3 coding sequence is TGCGCCAGCAGCTCGGGGACAGGGGCTAATGAAAAACTGTTTTTT. J is TRBJ1-4 and V is TRBV5-1, with TRBD1 matching 10 bases. V gave up 3 bases and J gave up 3 bases; unmatched junction bases: 2. CDR1 is SGHRS, CDR2 YFSETQ, per germline. The CDR3 loop spans 15 amino acids.

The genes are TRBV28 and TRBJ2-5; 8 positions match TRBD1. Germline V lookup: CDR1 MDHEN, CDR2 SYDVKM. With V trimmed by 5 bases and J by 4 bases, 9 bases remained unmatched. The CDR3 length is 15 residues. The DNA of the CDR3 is TGTGCCAGCAGTGCACAGGGACAGGAGATAGAGACCCAGTACTTC. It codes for CASSAQGQEIETQYF.

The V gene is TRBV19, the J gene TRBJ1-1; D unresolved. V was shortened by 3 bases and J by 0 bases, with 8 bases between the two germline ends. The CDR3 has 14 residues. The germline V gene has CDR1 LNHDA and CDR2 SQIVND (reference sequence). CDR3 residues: CASSIRAVNTEAFF. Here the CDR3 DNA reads TGTGCCAGTAGTATTCGCGCCGTGAACACTGAAGCTTTCTTT.

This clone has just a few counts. The CDR3 DNA follows: TGTGCCAGCAGCGCCGGACATAACTCCTACAATGAGCAGTTCTTC. Translated: CASSAGHNSYNEQFF. The chain recombines TRBV7-2 with TRBJ2-1; D possibly corresponds to TRBD1 (5 bases). Germline V gene lookup returns CDR1 SGHTA and CDR2 FQGNSA. Deletions cut 5 bases from V and 0 bases from J, with 11 bases between. The CDR3 spans 15 residues.

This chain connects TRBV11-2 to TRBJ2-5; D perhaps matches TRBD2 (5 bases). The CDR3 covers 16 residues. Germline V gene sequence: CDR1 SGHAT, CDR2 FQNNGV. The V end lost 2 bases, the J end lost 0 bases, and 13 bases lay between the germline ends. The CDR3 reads CASSLLGGRYQETQYF. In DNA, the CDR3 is TGTGCCAGCAGCTTATTAGGCGGGCGGTACCAAGAGACCCAGTACTTC.

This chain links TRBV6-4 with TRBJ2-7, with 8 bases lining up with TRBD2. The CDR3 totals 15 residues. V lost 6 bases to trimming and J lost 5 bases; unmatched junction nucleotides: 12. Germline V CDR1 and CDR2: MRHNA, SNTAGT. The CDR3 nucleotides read TGTGCCAGCAGCCAAGTACCGGGACTAGTCAACGAGCAGTACTTC. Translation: CASSQVPGLVNEQYF.

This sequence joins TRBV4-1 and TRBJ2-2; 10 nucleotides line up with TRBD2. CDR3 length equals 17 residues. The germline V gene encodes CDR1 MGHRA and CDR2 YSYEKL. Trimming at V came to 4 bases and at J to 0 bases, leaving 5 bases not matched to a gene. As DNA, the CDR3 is TGCGCCAGCAGCCGGGTAACTAGCGGGACGAACACCGGGGAGCTGTTTTTT. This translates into CASSRVTSGTNTGELFF.

The CDR3 nucleotides read TGTGCCACCAGTGATTTGAGACAGGGAAGCTACGAGCAGTACTTC. Translated: CATSDLRQGSYEQYF. The chain employs TRBV24-1 and TRBJ2-7; 7 bases are a match to TRBD1. The CDR3 length is 15 residues. Germline CDR1 and CDR2: KGHDR and SFDVKD. J lost 3 bases, V lost 0 bases, and 4 bases had no gene match.

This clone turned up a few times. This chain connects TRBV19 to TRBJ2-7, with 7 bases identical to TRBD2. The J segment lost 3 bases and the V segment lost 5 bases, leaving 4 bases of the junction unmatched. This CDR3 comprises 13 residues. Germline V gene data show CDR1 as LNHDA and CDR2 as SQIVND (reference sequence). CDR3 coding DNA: TGTGCCAGTAGTCTAGCGGCGGACTACGAGCAGTACTTC. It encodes CASSLAADYEQYF.

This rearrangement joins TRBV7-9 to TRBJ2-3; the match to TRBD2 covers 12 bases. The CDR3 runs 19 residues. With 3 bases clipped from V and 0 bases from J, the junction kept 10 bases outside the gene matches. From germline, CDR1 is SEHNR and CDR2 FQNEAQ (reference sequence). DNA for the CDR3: TGTGCCAGCAGCTTTACACTAGCGGGAGGTCGTTTTAGCACAGATACGCAGTATTTT. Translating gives CASSFTLAGGRFSTDTQYF.

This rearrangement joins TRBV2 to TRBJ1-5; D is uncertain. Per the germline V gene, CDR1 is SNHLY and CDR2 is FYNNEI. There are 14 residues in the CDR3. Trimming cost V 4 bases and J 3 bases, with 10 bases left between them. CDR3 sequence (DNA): TGTGCCAGCAGTGTCGAGGGAAACAATCAGCCCCAGCATTTT. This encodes CASSVEGNNQPQHF. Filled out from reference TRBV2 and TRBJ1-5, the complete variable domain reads EPEVTQTPSHQVTQMGQEVILRCVPISNHLYFYWYRQILGQKVEFLVSFYNNEISEKSEIFDDQFSVERPDGSNFTLKIRSTKLEDSAMYFCASSVEGNNQPQHFGDGTRLSIL.

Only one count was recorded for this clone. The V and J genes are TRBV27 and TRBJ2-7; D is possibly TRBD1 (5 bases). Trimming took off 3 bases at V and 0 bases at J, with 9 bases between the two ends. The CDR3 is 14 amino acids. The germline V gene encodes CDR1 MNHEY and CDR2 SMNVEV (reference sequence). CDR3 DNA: TGTGCCAGCAGTTTTCGACAGAGCTCCTACGAGCAGTACTTC. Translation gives CASSFRQSSYEQYF.

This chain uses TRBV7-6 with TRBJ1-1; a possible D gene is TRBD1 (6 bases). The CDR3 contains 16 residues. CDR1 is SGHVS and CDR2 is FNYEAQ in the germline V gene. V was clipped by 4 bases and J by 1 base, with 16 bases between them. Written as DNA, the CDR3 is TGTGCCAGCAGCTCGATCCCCAGGGGACCGAACACTGAAGCTTTCTTT. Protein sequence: CASSSIPRGPNTEAFF.

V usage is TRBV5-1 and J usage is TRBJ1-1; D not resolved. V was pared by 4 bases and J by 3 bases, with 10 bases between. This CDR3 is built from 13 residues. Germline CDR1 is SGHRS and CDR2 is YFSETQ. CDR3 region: CASSPAGDTEAFF. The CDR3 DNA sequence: TGCGCCAGCAGCCCCGCCGGAGACACTGAAGCTTTCTTT.

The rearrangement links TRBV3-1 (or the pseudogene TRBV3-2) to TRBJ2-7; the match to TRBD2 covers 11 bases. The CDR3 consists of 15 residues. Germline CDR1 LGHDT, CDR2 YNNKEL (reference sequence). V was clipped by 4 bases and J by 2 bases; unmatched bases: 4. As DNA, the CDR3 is TGTGCCAGCAGCCCGACTAGCGGGACGGCCTACGAGCAGTACTTC. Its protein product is CASSPTSGTAYEQYF.

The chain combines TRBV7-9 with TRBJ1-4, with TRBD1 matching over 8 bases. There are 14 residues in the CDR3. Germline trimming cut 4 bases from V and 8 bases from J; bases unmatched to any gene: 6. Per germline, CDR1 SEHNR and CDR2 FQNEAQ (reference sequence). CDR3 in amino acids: CASSSLRQGEKLFF. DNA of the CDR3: TGTGCCAGCAGCTCTCTTCGACAGGGGGAAAAACTGTTTTTT.

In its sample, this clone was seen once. The CDR3 spells CASSQDPGFSYEQYF. The DNA of the CDR3 is TGCGCCAGCAGCCAAGACCCGGGTTTCTCCTACGAGCAGTACTTC. The chain links TRBV4-1 to TRBJ2-7, with D hard to call. The V gene's germline CDR1 is MGHRA and CDR2 YSYEKL. Trimming cost V 0 bases and J 0 bases, with 9 bases left between them. The CDR3 runs 15 residues.